The following is a TCR beta chain sequence with its context. The data stem from a study of blood T cell repertoires in COVID-19. Repertoires were generated with immunoSEQ multiplex PCR, while TCRdb's copy carries only in-frame clones and drops some. The sample lists roughly 250,000 clones, 75% to 90% seen once, with about 2.9% in the top ten. V dropped 5 bases and J dropped 0; count of bases not matched to a gene: 9. Per the germline V gene, CDR1 is SGHVS and CDR2 is FNYEAQ. The CDR3 length is 16 residues. This TCR was recovered from a woman aged 40 to 55 who had been exposed to COVID-19. The rearrangement joins TRBV7-6 to TRBJ2-7; 8 bases map to TRBD2. Sample: PBMCs or T cells enriched from blood (not recorded which). CDR3 region: CASSPGGYLTSYEQYF. The CDR3 DNA follows: TGTGCCAGCAGCCCGGGGGGGTACCTAACCTCCTACGAGCAGTACTTC. The full variable domain, with the rest looked up from reference TRBV7-6 and TRBJ2-7, is GAGVSQSPRYKVTKRGQDVALRCDPISGHVSLYWYRQALGQGPEFLTYFNYEAQQDKSGLPNDRFSAERPEGSISTLTIQRTEQRDSAMYRCASSPGGYLTSYEQYFGPGTRLTVT.